A selection of T cell receptor beta chains follows, all from one sample in a study of shared clonotypes between healthy human individuals. Here immunoSEQ multiplex PCR was the method, and the copy in TCRdb shows in-frame clones only, minus some. The sample holds about 230,000 clones, just over 65% seen once. The sample comprised memory CD4+ T cells sorted from blood. The receptor set was obtained from a man aged 30-40 years in good health. Each CDR3 is given with its conserved first and last residue. A D gene is named only where the DNA matches it firmly. Rows give clone size only sometimes, using once, few, many, or a class for an expanded clone.

d_gene | j_gene | v_gene | abundance | CDR3nt | CDR3aa
NA | TRBJ2-1 | TRBV7-2 | NA | TGTGCCAGCAGCTTACGAGGGGACCCCTCCTACAATGAGCAGTTCTTC | CASSLRGDPSYNEQFF
NA | TRBJ1-1 | TRBV19 | NA | TGTGCCAGTAGTGGATTATCGAACACTGAAGCTTTCTTT | CASSGLSNTEAFF
NA | TRBJ1-2 | TRBV7-9 | NA | TGTGCCAGCAGCTGGGAGACAGTACAAGCTGGCTACACCTTC | CASSWETVQAGYTF
TRBD2 | TRBJ2-1 | TRBV19 | NA | TGTGCCAGTACCCCGGGACTAGCTAGGAATGAGCAGTTCTTC | CASTPGLARNEQFF
NA | TRBJ2-5 | TRBV9 | NA | TGTGCCAGCAGTAGACAAGGAGACCTCCGTGAGACCCAGTACTTC | CASSRQGDLRETQYF
NA | TRBJ2-5 | TRBV5-1 | NA | TGCGCCAGCAGCTTGGGGGGACAAGAGACCCAGTACTTC | CASSLGGQETQYF
TRBD2 | TRBJ2-5 | TRBV5-4 | NA | TGTGCCAGCAGCTCGCCCTCGGGACTAGCGGGGCAAGAGACCCAGTACTTC | CASSSPSGLAGQETQYF
TRBD2 | TRBJ2-1 | TRBV7-8 | NA | TGTGCCAGCAGCTCTCTAGCGGGGTACAATGAGCAGTTCTTC | CASSSLAGYNEQFF
NA | TRBJ2-1 | TRBV12-1 | NA | TGTGCCAGCAGCTTTGATCACGTCCCTGACTACAATGAGCAGTTCTTC | CASSFDHVPDYNEQFF
NA | TRBJ2-6 | TRBV19 | NA | TGTGCCAGTAGTATGTTGGGGGGTGGGGCCAACGTCCTGACTTTC | CASSMLGGGANVLTF
NA | TRBJ1-1 | TRBV6-1 | NA | TGTGCCAGCAGCCCCCGAGGTTCGTTGGTCACTGAAGCTTTCTTT | CASSPRGSLVTEAFF
TRBD1 | TRBJ2-1 | TRBV14 | NA | TGTGCCAGCAGCCGCGGACCGGGACAGGGGTACAATGAGCAGTTCTTC | CASSRGPGQGYNEQFF
NA | TRBJ2-2 | TRBV18 | NA | TGTGCCAGCTCACCCGGTTGGGACACCGGGGAGCTGTTTTTT | CASSPGWDTGELFF
NA | TRBJ2-6 | TRBV9 | NA | TGTGCCCGCAGCGCAGGGGGTGCCGGGGGGCGCTCTGGGGCCAACGTCCTGACTTTC | CARSAGGAGGRSGANVLTF
NA | TRBJ2-6 | TRBV18 | NA | TGTGCCAGCTCACCTCTACCACCAGGTAACGTAAGGTCCGGGGCCAACGTCCTGACTTTC | CASSPLPPGNVRSGANVLTF
TRBD1 | TRBJ2-7 | TRBV7-9 | NA | TGTGCCAGCAGCAAAACCGGGACAGGGGGCTGGTCCTACGAGCAGTACTTC | CASSKTGTGGWSYEQYF
NA | TRBJ1-4 | TRBV30 | NA | TGTGCCTGGGAACCGGGCCTGAATGAAAAACTGTTTTTT | CAWEPGLNEKLFF
NA | TRBJ1-1 | TRBV2 | NA | TGTGCCAGCATACTTGATGAGGGTGCCCAAGCTTTCTTT | CASILDEGAQAFF
NA | TRBJ1-5 | TRBV19 | NA | TGTGCCAGTAAAGTGATGCGGAGCAATCAGCCCCAGCATTTT | CASKVMRSNQPQHF
TRBD1 | TRBJ1-1 | TRBV7-6 | NA | TGTGCCAGCAGCCGAAGCCCCACAGGGGCGAACACTGAAGCTTTCTTT | CASSRSPTGANTEAFF
NA | TRBJ2-1 | TRBV29-1 | NA | TGCAGCGTTAAGGATAGCTGGCCTGAGCAGTTCTTC | CSVKDSWPEQFF
NA | TRBJ2-3 | TRBV18 | once | TGTGCCAGCTCACCACCCCAGAATACGCAGTATTTT | CASSPPQNTQYF
NA | TRBJ2-1 | TRBV10-3 | NA | TGTGCCATCAGCAGCAGGGACGAGCAGTTCTTC | CAISSRDEQFF
NA | TRBJ1-1 | TRBV6-1 | few | TGTGCCAGCAGTGAGCAACCGGGACTCCAGAACACTGAAGCTTTCTTT | CASSEQPGLQNTEAFF
NA | TRBJ1-2 | TRBV21-1 | NA | TGTGCCAGCAGCAAACCCGTTTGTTGGCAGACACCTAACTATGGCTACACCTTC | CASSKPVCWQTPNYGYTF
NA | TRBJ1-2 | TRBV7-8 | NA | TGTGCCAGCAGCTTAGATACCGCTCGGCCGGGGTATTGCACCTTC | CASSLDTARPGYCTF
NA | TRBJ2-1 | TRBV4-1 | NA | TGCGCCAGCAGCCAAGAACGAAGGGACAATGAGCAGTTCTTC | CASSQERRDNEQFF
NA | TRBJ2-7 | TRBV15 | NA | TGTGCCACCAGCAGAGACCGGAAGAGCTCCTACGAGCAGTACTTC | CATSRDRKSSYEQYF
NA | TRBJ2-7 | TRBV2 | few | TGTGCCAGCAGCCCGACCTACGAGCAGTACTTC | CASSPTYEQYF
NA | TRBJ2-5 | TRBV10-1 | NA | TGCGCCAGCAGTGAAAACAGGGCGGGCGAGACCCAGTACTTC | CASSENRAGETQYF
NA | TRBJ2-7 | TRBV6-5 | NA | TGTGCCAGCAGGAGGGCGGGTAACTCCTACGAGCAGTACTTC | CASRRAGNSYEQYF
NA | TRBJ2-1 | TRBV29-1 | NA | TGCAGCGGGACTTCCTACAATGAGCAGTTCTTC | CSGTSYNEQFF
NA | TRBJ2-3 | TRBV6-5 | NA | TGTGCCAGCAGTTACGGGGTAGCGGAGGGCACAGATACGCAGTATTTT | CASSYGVAEGTDTQYF
NA | TRBJ2-1 | TRBV18 | NA | TGTGCCAGCTCACCTTTGGGTAGCGGAGACTACAATGAGCAGTTCTTC | CASSPLGSGDYNEQFF
TRBD2 | TRBJ2-3 | TRBV2 | many | TGTGCCAGCAGTCTAGCGGGCACAGATACGCAGTATTTT | CASSLAGTDTQYF
NA | TRBJ2-2 | TRBV5-1 | NA | TGCGCCAGCAGCCCCGCTTCATCACCCAACACCGGGGAGCTGTTTTTT | CASSPASSPNTGELFF
TRBD2 | TRBJ2-1 | TRBV10-3 | NA | TGTGCCATCAGTGAAGGAGGGAGGGGGCAGTTCTTC | CAISEGGRGQFF
NA | TRBJ1-3 | TRBV25-1 | many | TGTGCCAGCAGTGACTTAGGACTTGCGGACACCATATATTTT | CASSDLGLADTIYF
NA | TRBJ2-7 | TRBV2 | NA | TGTGCCAGCACCCGGGAGCGGCTTCGAGACGAGCAGTACTTC | CASTRERLRDEQYF
TRBD1 | TRBJ2-5 | TRBV2 | many | TGTGCCAGCAACCGGGACAGGAATCAAGAGACCCAGTACTTC | CASNRDRNQETQYF
TRBD2 | TRBJ2-3 | TRBV27 | NA | TGTGCCAGCACCCCGGGACTAGCGGAAAGCACAGATACGCAGTATTTT | CASTPGLAESTDTQYF
NA | TRBJ2-7 | TRBV11-2 | NA | TGTGCCAGCAGCGAAACCGACAAATACGAGCAGTACTTC | CASSETDKYEQYF
TRBD1 | TRBJ2-3 | TRBV28 | NA | TGTGCCAGCAGTCCGACAGGGGCTTTCACAGATACGCAGTATTTT | CASSPTGAFTDTQYF
NA | TRBJ2-7 | TRBV6-5 | NA | TGTGCCAGCAGTCGCCCAGGGGGGTCCTACGAGCAGTACTTC | CASSRPGGSYEQYF
TRBD1 | TRBJ2-2 | TRBV29-1 | NA | TGCAGCGTCGGGACAGGGGGAAGCACCGGGGAGCTGTTTTTT | CSVGTGGSTGELFF
NA | TRBJ2-7 | TRBV27 | NA | TGTGCCAGCAGTCCGAACGGGGAACCAACCTACGAGCAGTACTTC | CASSPNGEPTYEQYF
NA | TRBJ2-2 | TRBV11-3 | NA | TGTGCCAGCAGCGTGGGAAATACGAACACCGGGGAGCTGTTTTTT | CASSVGNTNTGELFF
NA | TRBJ2-7 | TRBV27 | NA | TGTGCCAGCAGTTTATATCCGTATCCCTACGAGCAGTACTTC | CASSLYPYPYEQYF
NA | TRBJ2-2 | TRBV29-1 | NA | TGCAGCGTTCGGCACGATGCGAACACCGGGGAGCTGTTTTTT | CSVRHDANTGELFF
NA | TRBJ2-7 | TRBV28 | NA | TGTGCCAGCAGACGCGGACAGTCCTACGAGCAGTACTTC | CASRRGQSYEQYF
NA | TRBJ1-1 | TRBV29-1 | NA | TGCAGCGTTGCTTGGACCCCCACTGAAGCTTTCTTT | CSVAWTPTEAFF
NA | TRBJ1-1 | TRBV4-1 | many | TGCGCCAGCAGCCAAGAGGTGGGAGGGCTCACTGAAGCTTTCTTT | CASSQEVGGLTEAFF
NA | TRBJ2-1 | TRBV7-6 | many | TGTGCCAGCAGCTCTCGATCCGACACGAACAATGAGCAGTTCTTC | CASSSRSDTNNEQFF
NA | TRBJ2-2 | TRBV6-5 | few | TGTGCCAGCAGTTACGGTCTCGACCGGAACACCGGGGAGCTGTTTTTT | CASSYGLDRNTGELFF
NA | TRBJ1-2 | TRBV6-1 | many | TGTGCCAGCAGTGGACAGATTGGGAACTATGGCTACACCTTC | CASSGQIGNYGYTF
NA | TRBJ2-3 | TRBV6-5 | NA | TGTGCCAGCAGCCTACTCGGGACTGGAACAGATACGCAGTATTTT | CASSLLGTGTDTQYF
TRBD1 | TRBJ2-2 | TRBV18 | NA | TGTGCCAGCTCAACGGGACAGGGTAGAACCGGGGAGCTGTTTTTT | CASSTGQGRTGELFF